This T cell receptor (beta chain) came from a study of blood T cell repertoires in COVID-19. Study context: Italy, Spain and the United States were the sources of the convalescent and acute COVID-19 samples.

There are 15 residues in the CDR3. J was trimmed by 0 bases and V by 1 base; bases with no gene match: 1. CDR1 is MGHDK and CDR2 is SYGVNS in the germline V gene. Profiling relied on immunoSEQ multiplex PCR, and the TCRdb table lists in-frame clones only, not all of them. In the table there are a few hundred thousand clones, about 89% of which are singletons. The chain uses TRBV25-1 and TRBJ1-1; the match to TRBD1 covers 8 bases. The TCR sequence derives from a man aged 18 to 30 who had recovered from COVID-19. What was sequenced was peripheral blood. CDR3 nucleotides: TGTGCCAGCAGTGAATGGACAGGGATGAACACTGAAGCTTTCTTT. Translated: CASSEWTGMNTEAFF. Full variable domain (rest looked up from reference TRBV25-1 and TRBJ1-1): EADIYQTPRYLVIGTGKKITLECSQTMGHDKMYWYQQDPGMELHLIHYSYGVNSTEKGDLSSESTVSRIRTEHFPLTLESARPSHTSQYLCASSEWTGMNTEAFFGQGTRLTVV.